This T cell receptor beta chain was sequenced for a study of CD8 T cells in Susac syndrome. This clonotype was recorded once. RNA totalling roughly 0.45 to 1 ug underwent reverse transcription with random hexamers. TCRdb independently ran MiXCR on the immunoSEQ multiplex PCR reads; one entry per CDR3 protein. This sample has 180,000 or so distinct CDR3 sequences, with about 95% found just once. What was sequenced was CD4+ T cells from PBMCs. The origin of this receptor is a human donor in good health.

CDR3 sequence: CASSWTHQETQYF. Written as DNA, the CDR3 is TGTGCCAGCTCATGGACCCACCAAGAGACCCAGTACTTC. The J gene is TRBJ2-5, the V gene TRBV18; D is unresolved. Trimming left V 5 bases short and J 0 bases short, with 7 bases between. Germline loops: CDR1 KGHSH, CDR2 LQKENI. The CDR3 spans 13 residues. The whole variable domain, filled in from reference TRBV18 and TRBJ2-5, reads NAGVMQNPRHLVRRRGQEARLRCSPMKGHSHVYWYRQLPEEGLKFMVYLQKENIIDESGMPKERFSAEFPKEGPSILRIQQVVRGDSAAYFCASSWTHQETQYFGPGTRLLVL.